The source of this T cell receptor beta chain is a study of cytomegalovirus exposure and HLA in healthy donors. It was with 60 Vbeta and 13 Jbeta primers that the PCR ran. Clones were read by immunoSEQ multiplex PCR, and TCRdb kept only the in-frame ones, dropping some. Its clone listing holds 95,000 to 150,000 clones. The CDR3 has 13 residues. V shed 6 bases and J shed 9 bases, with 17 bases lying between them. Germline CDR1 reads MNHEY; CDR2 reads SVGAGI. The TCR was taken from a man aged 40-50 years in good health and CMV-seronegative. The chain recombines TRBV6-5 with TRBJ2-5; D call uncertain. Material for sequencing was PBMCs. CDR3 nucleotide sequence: TGTGCCAGCAGCCCGGGTGGCGGTTGGGCCCAGTACTTC. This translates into CASSPGGGWAQYF.